Following are 4 T cell receptor beta chains from one sample sequenced in a study of T cell repertoires in cytomegalovirus infection. No antigens are known for them. In TCRdb, the reads were re-called with MiXCR into one record per CDR3 protein. This table has 570,000 or so distinct CDR3 sequences, over 35% appearing once. The sequencing here drew on cultured PBMCs, taken from culture after CMV antigen stimulation. The origin of the receptors is a human donor in good health (CMV status not recorded). Some clones in this sample may be carry-over from other donors' samples.

This clonotype has more than one count but fewer than ten. The rearrangement uses TRBV4-3 and TRBJ2-4; 9 nucleotides agree with TRBD1. The CDR3 length is 14 residues. Looked up from germline, CDR1 is LGHNA and CDR2 is YSLEER. J gave up 9 bases and V 2 bases, and 5 bases lay outside the gene matches. As DNA, the CDR3 is TGCGCCAGCAGCCAAAGGACAGGGGAGAGCATTCAGTACTTC. Encoded protein: CASSQRTGESIQYF.

In this sample, this clonotype turned up a few times. The chain has TRBV7-2 and TRBJ2-4, with D unresolved. The length of the CDR3 is 11 residues. The germline CDR1 and CDR2 sequences are SGHTA and FQGNSA. The V gene lost 1 base and the J gene lost 8 bases, with 3 bases spanning the gap. CDR3 amino acids: CASSLGYIQYF. DNA of the CDR3: TGTGCCAGCAGCTTAGGGTACATTCAGTACTTC.

CDR3 sequence: CASSQGKILAPGGDEQFF. CDR3 bases: TGCGCCAGCAGCCAAGGCAAAATCCTAGCCCCCGGTGGGGATGAGCAGTTCTTC. The chain employs TRBV4-1 and TRBJ2-1; a possible D gene is TRBD2 (5 bases). V shed 1 base and J shed 8 bases, with 24 bases lying between them. From germline, CDR1 is MGHRA and CDR2 YSYEKL. CDR3 size: 18 residues.

This clonotype was seen repeatedly, ten times or more. The V gene is TRBV3-1, the J gene TRBJ1-5; D not resolved. The CDR3 is 15 amino acids. The V end was cut by 4 bases, the J end by 7 bases, with 17 bases between. Germline CDR1 LGHDT, CDR2 YNNKEL (reference sequence). The CDR3 coding sequence is TGTGCCAGCAGCCCACTCAGCCGAGAGAGGCAGCCCCAGCATTTT. Its translation is CASSPLSRERQPQHF.